This is a list of T cell receptor beta chains from one sample in a study of blood T cell repertoires in COVID-19. TCRdb keeps only in-frame clones here, not all; method: immunoSEQ multiplex PCR. The sample lists approximately 94,000 clones, roughly 88% seen once, with roughly 8.7% in the top ten. The sample comprised peripheral blood. These receptors were obtained from a woman between 70 and 85 years old with acute or convalescent COVID-19. Each CDR3 is given with its conserved first and last residue. Fields, in order: J gene, D gene, V gene, clone size, CDR3 protein, CDR3 DNA. A D gene is named only where the DNA matches it firmly. Clone size, where shown, is once, few, many, or a class for clones that have expanded.

>TRBJ2-7|TRBD2|TRBV14|-
CASSQDRGGLVNEQYF
TGTGCCAGCAGCCAAGACCGGGGGGGCCTGGTCAACGAGCAGTACTTC
>TRBJ1-2|-|TRBV30|-
CAWRQGRRNYGYTF
TGTGCCTGGAGACAGGGTCGAAGAAACTATGGCTACACCTTC
>TRBJ1-1|-|TRBV5-4|-
CASSSPDSQSEAFF
TGTGCCAGCAGCTCTCCGGACAGCCAGTCTGAAGCTTTCTTT
>TRBJ2-1|TRBD2|TRBV5-5|-
CASSTLAGGPYEQFF
TGTGCCAGCAGCACACTAGCGGGGGGGCCCTATGAGCAGTTCTTC
>TRBJ1-2|TRBD1|TRBV30|-
CAWSVHRGQDGYTF
TGTGCCTGGAGTGTACACAGGGGGCAGGATGGCTACACCTTC
>TRBJ2-7|TRBD1|TRBV27|-
CASSRGPYEQYF
TGTGCCAGCAGTAGGGGGCCGTACGAGCAGTACTTC
>TRBJ2-5|-|TRBV19|-
CASSMGGETQYF
TGTGCCAGTAGTATGGGGGGAGAGACCCAGTACTTC
>TRBJ1-1|TRBD1|TRBV6-1|-
CASGDRGRRTEAFF
TGTGCCAGCGGTGACAGGGGGCGTAGGACTGAAGCTTTCTTT
>TRBJ1-5|TRBD1|TRBV28|once
CASRGSGGGQPQHF
TGTGCCAGCAGAGGGTCAGGGGGCGGTCAGCCCCAGCATTTT
>TRBJ1-2|-|TRBV18|-
CASSPPADYGYTF
TGTGCCAGCTCCCCACCGGCAGACTATGGCTACACCTTC
>TRBJ2-2|TRBD1|TRBV24-1|-
CATSGTGERELFF
TGTGCCACCAGCGGGACAGGGGAGCGGGAGCTGTTTTTT
>TRBJ1-1|-|TRBV5-4|-
CASSDWSEYTEAFF
TGTGCCAGCAGCGACTGGAGTGAGTACACTGAAGCTTTCTTT
>TRBJ1-2|-|TRBV29-1|-
CSVDLAGFYGYTF
TGCAGCGTTGATTTGGCAGGCTTTTATGGCTACACCTTC
>TRBJ2-1|-|TRBV11-3|-
CASSFNSPNEQFF
TGTGCCAGCAGCTTTAATAGCCCCAATGAGCAGTTCTTC